These 13 T cell receptor beta chains came from one sample sequenced in a study of vaccination and CD4 T cells after COVID-19. The Oncomine TCR Beta short-read assay sequenced DNA from cultured CD4+ T cells. TCRdb re-called the PCR reads through MiXCR, storing one row per CDR3 protein. The sample lists 14,000 or so distinct CDR3 sequences, roughly 70% occurring once. These receptors' targets are unknown. Stated treatment: approximately nine-day PBMC culture with coronavirus spike peptide pools or control peptides (ViraFEST assay). Sample: CD4+ T cells from blood, cultured in vitro. The receptors were sampled from a human donor who had recovered from COVID-19.

The chain recombines TRBV20-1 with TRBJ2-5, with 9 bases that match TRBD1. CDR1 is DFQATT and CDR2 is SNEGSKA in the germline V gene (reference sequence). The CDR3 consists of 15 residues. Losses at the gene ends were 0 bases for V and 2 bases for J; bases not matched to a gene: 4. The CDR3 DNA sequence: TGCAGTGCTAGAGATCGGACAGGGGCTCAAGAGACCCAGTACTTC. Protein product: CSARDRTGAQETQYF.

This clonotype was recorded a few times. This sequence joins TRBV11-2 and TRBJ2-2; D uncertain. CDR3 length equals 12 residues. V gave up 2 bases and J gave up 9 bases, with 7 bases separating them. The germline V gene encodes CDR1 SGHAT and CDR2 FQNNGV. In DNA form, the CDR3 reads TGTGCCAGCAGCTTAATCAACCGGGAGCTGTTTTTT. Its protein is CASSLINRELFF.

The rearrangement joins TRBV12-3 or TRBV12-4 to TRBJ2-3; TRBD1 might be the D (5 bases). This CDR3 has 14 amino acids. V lost 10 bases, J lost 6 bases, and 20 bases lay in between. CDR3 nucleotide sequence: TGTGCCAACAGCAGGGTGGGGTTTGGGGATACGCAGTATTTT. It codes for CANSRVGFGDTQYF.

V and J are TRBV14 and TRBJ2-7; D is perhaps TRBD2 (6 bases). CDR3 length: 14 amino acids. V was trimmed by 5 bases and J by 7 bases, leaving 18 bases between them. CDR1 and CDR2 from the germline V gene are SGHDN and FVKESK. CDR3 protein: CASSGAGSGYEQYF. DNA of the CDR3: TGTGCCAGCAGCGGGGCAGGCAGCGGGTATGAGCAGTACTTC.

The genes are TRBV15 and TRBJ2-3; 8 nucleotides agree with TRBD1. From germline, CDR1 is LNHNV and CDR2 YYDKDF (reference sequence). V gave up 5 bases and J gave up 2 bases; unmatched junction bases: 6. This CDR3 comprises 15 residues. The CDR3 DNA reads as TGTGCCACCAGCTCTGCGACAGGGGCCACAGATACGCAGTATTTT. As protein: CATSSATGATDTQYF.

The V gene is TRBV20-1, the J gene TRBJ2-7; 7 bases agree with TRBD1. V lost 1 base and J lost 11; bases outside the gene matches: 11. Germline V lookup: CDR1 DFQATT, CDR2 SNEGSKA (reference sequence). The CDR3 totals 13 residues. The CDR3 region has the DNA TGCAGTGCTAGAGGTGGGGGTACAGGGGTAGAGTACTTC. Residues: CSARGGGTGVEYF.

The chain links TRBV10-1 to TRBJ2-3, with a weak D call TRBD2 (6 bases). The germline CDR1 and CDR2 sequences are WNHNN and SYGVQD (reference sequence). V lost 8 bases and J 2 bases, leaving 8 bases between the germline ends. The CDR3 runs to 12 residues. The CDR3 nucleotides are TGCGCCAGCGGGAGGAACACAGATACGCAGTATTTT. Amino acid sequence: CASGRNTDTQYF.

This rearrangement joins TRBV6-1 to TRBJ1-2, with TRBD1 identical over 7 bases. V was pared by 6 bases and J by 5 bases, with 9 bases of the junction left unmatched. CDR1 is MNHNS and CDR2 is SASEGT in the germline V gene. This CDR3 is 14 amino acids long. CDR3 protein: CASRSYRGGYGYTF. DNA for the CDR3: TGTGCCAGCAGATCCTACAGGGGAGGGTATGGCTACACCTTC.

The chain links TRBV7-9 to TRBJ2-1; 7 nucleotides align to TRBD2. Trimming at V came to 6 bases and at J to 4 bases, leaving 15 bases not matched to a gene. CDR1 and CDR2 from the germline V gene are SEHNR and FQNEAQ (reference sequence). The CDR3 has 17 residues. In DNA, the CDR3 is TGTGCCAGCAGGTCGCCCCTAGCGGCGGGCCTATACAATGAGCAGTTCTTC. It translates to CASRSPLAAGLYNEQFF. Full variable domain (rest looked up from reference TRBV7-9 and TRBJ2-1): DTGVSQNPRHKITKRGQNVTFRCDPISEHNRLYWYRQTLGQGPEFLTYFQNEAQLEKSRLLSDRFSAERPKGSFSTLEIQRTEQGDSAMYLCASRSPLAAGLYNEQFFGPGTRLTVL.

The V gene is TRBV7-2, the J gene TRBJ1-5; 12 positions agree with TRBD1. With V trimmed by 1 base and J by 7 bases, 5 bases remained unmatched. Per germline, CDR1 SGHTA and CDR2 FQGNSA. The CDR3 sequence is 16 residues long. The CDR3, as DNA: TGTGCCAGCAGCTTAGTTGGGACAGGGGGCGTCCAGCCCCAGCATTTT. Protein: CASSLVGTGGVQPQHF.

V gene TRBV23-1 combines with J gene TRBJ1-2; D may be TRBD1 (5 bases). TRBV23-1 is assigned to the ORF class and has an uncertain function. The CDR3 has 16 residues. Trimming took off 7 bases at V and 0 bases at J, with 18 bases between the two ends. The DNA of the CDR3 is TGCGCCAGCACCCACCACCGACAGCCCGCTAACTATGGCTACACCTTC. Its protein is CASTHHRQPANYGYTF.

This clonotype was found a few times. The chain links TRBV7-3 to TRBJ1-1; the D is unclear. Between the trimmed V and J ends, which lost 8 bases and 1 base, there was a span of 11 bases. Germline CDR1 reads SGHTA; CDR2 reads FQGTGA. CDR3 length: 13 amino acids. The CDR3 DNA follows: TGTGCCAGCGCGGGCAGCTCGAACACTGAAGCTTTCTTT. Amino acid sequence: CASAGSSNTEAFF.

V usage is TRBV7-2 and J usage is TRBJ2-7, with 10 nucleotides matching TRBD2. Trimming at V came to 4 bases and at J to 0 bases, leaving 9 bases not matched to a gene. This CDR3 is 17 amino acids long. The germline gives CDR1 SGHTA, CDR2 FQGNSA. DNA for the CDR3: TGTGCCAGCAGCTCCCCGGGACTAGCGTTTTCCTCCTACGAGCAGTACTTC. Amino acids: CASSSPGLAFSSYEQYF.